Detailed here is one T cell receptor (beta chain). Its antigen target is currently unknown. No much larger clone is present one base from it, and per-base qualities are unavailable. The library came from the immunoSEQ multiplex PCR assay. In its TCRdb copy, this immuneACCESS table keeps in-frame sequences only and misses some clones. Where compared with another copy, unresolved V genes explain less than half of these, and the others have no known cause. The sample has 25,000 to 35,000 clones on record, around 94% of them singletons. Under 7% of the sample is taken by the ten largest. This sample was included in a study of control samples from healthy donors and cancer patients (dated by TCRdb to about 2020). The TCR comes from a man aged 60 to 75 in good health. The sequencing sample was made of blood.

The nucleotide sequence is given as TGTGCCAGCAGTTTACTAGCGGGGGGAACCTACGAGCAGTACTTC. This translates into CASSLLAGGTYEQYF. The sequence joins TRBV6-6 to TRBJ2-7; 12 bases in the junction line up with TRBD2. The CDR3 spans 15 residues, from the cysteine through the phenylalanine. Just CDR3 DNA is preserved here, 45 bases in frame from base 1. V is pruned by 4 bases and J by 2 bases, leaving 3 bases of the junction without a gene match. According to the germline V gene (reference sequence), CDR1 reads MNHNY and CDR2 reads SVGAGI.